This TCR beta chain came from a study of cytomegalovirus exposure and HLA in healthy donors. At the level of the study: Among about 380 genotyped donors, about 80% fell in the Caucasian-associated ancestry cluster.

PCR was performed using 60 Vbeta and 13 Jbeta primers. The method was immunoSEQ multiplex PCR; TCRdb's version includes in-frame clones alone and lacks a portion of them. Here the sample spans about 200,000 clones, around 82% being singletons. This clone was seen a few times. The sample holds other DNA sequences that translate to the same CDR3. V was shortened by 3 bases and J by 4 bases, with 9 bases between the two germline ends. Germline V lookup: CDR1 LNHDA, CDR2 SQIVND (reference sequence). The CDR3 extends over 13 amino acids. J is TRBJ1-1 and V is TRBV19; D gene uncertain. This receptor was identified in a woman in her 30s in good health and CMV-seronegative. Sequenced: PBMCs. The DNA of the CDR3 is TGTGCCAGTAGTATTGGACGGGGCACTGAAGCTTTCTTT. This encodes CASSIGRGTEAFF.